The 6 T cell receptor beta chains below come from one sample, sequenced in a study of beta chain features in type 1 diabetes. Since all of the isolated RNA was reverse transcribed, expressed TCRB transcripts were what got sequenced. Here immunoSEQ multiplex PCR was the method, and the copy in TCRdb shows in-frame clones only, minus some. The sample holds approximately 170,000 clones, 7.8% seen once. Antigens for these TCRs are unknown. Study-wide results and limits: Type 1 diabetes patients showed a moderate but significant shortening of TCRB CDR3s in all four CD4+ subsets.

Sequencing used central memory CD4+ T cells from blood. These receptors all stem from a middle-aged woman with type 1 diabetes.

The V call is TRBV28, the J call TRBJ2-1; 9 bases align to TRBD1. The V segment lost 5 bases and the J segment 15 bases; nucleotides outside the gene matches: 8. This CDR3 is built from 12 residues. Germline V gene sequence: CDR1 MDHEN, CDR2 SYDVKM. The CDR3 DNA reads TGTGCCAGCAGTCCGAACAGGGGGCAAGGGTTCTTC. It is translated as CASSPNRGQGFF.

This clone has only a few counts. The V and J genes are TRBV9 and TRBJ2-1, with 7 bases matching TRBD1. V dropped 2 bases and J dropped 9; count of bases not matched to a gene: 11. This CDR3 contains 15 residues. Germline V gene lookup returns CDR1 SGDLS and CDR2 YYNGEE. In DNA form, the CDR3 reads TGTGCCAGCAGCGTCAATACGAGGGGGCAAGGTGAGCAGTTCTTC. Its protein product is CASSVNTRGQGEQFF.

The chain joins TRBV30 to TRBJ1-2; possible D gene TRBD1, 5 bases. Germline CDR1 reads GTSNPN; CDR2 reads SVGIG (reference sequence). V was clipped by 3 bases and J by 6 bases, with 11 bases between them. This CDR3 has 12 amino acids. The CDR3 loop reads CAWRRRGDGYTF. The DNA for the CDR3 is TGTGCCTGGAGAAGGCGGGGGGATGGCTACACCTTC.

The V and J genes are TRBV7-9 and TRBJ1-1; maybe TRBD1 (5 bases). This CDR3 has 13 residues. The V and J ends lost 5 bases and 1 base respectively, with 8 bases between them. Germline V gene lookup returns CDR1 SEHNR and CDR2 FQNEAQ (reference sequence). CDR3 DNA: TGTGCCAGCAGCACTCAGGGGAACACTGAAGCTTTCTTT. Translation gives CASSTQGNTEAFF.

The genes are TRBV6-5 and TRBJ1-2, with D possibly TRBD1 on 5 matching bases. V was pared by 5 bases and J by 8 bases, with 15 bases between. This CDR3 contains 13 residues. CDR1 MNHEY and CDR2 SVGAGI come from the germline V gene. CDR3 DNA: TGTGCCAGCAGTCTGGAGGGGACTCAAGGCTACACCTTC. It codes for CASSLEGTQGYTF.

The V and J genes are TRBV7-2 and TRBJ1-2; D is perhaps TRBD1 (5 bases). V lost 4 bases and J 2 bases, leaving 14 bases between the germline ends. This CDR3 region has 15 residues. Germline V CDR1 and CDR2: SGHTA, FQGNSA. The CDR3 DNA follows: TGTGCCAGCAGCTCCCCGGGGGAACCGAACTATGGCTACACCTTC. Translating gives CASSSPGEPNYGYTF.